The entry below describes one TCR beta chain. Its specificity is not known. The data belong to a study of cytomegalovirus exposure and HLA in healthy donors. At the level of the study: Earlier, 150 million to 200 million T cells were analyzed, and more than 100 million unique TCR beta sequences were found among them. Study results and caveats: There were some V segments, including TRBV6-2 and TRBV6-3, excluded as indistinguishable. With high specificity and sensitivity, the classifier reportedly diagnosed cytomegalovirus status. In a later analysis, HLA-C alleles had the fewest associated TCRs, DRB1 alleles the most.

The length of the CDR3 is 11 residues. Trimming removed 1 base from V and 10 bases from J, with 5 bases in between. Germline CDR1 LGHNA, CDR2 YNFKEQ. The PCR contained 60 Vbeta and 13 Jbeta primers. Data came from immunoSEQ multiplex PCR; TCRdb stores just in-frame clones and leaves some out. The table lists approximately 70,000 clones. Source material: PBMCs. This chain uses TRBV4-2 with TRBJ2-1; D might be TRBD2 (5 bases). The TCR sequence derives from a female donor in good health and CMV-seropositive. DNA for the CDR3: TGTGCCAGCAGCCAAGCTAGCGAGCAGTTCTTC. Protein: CASSQASEQFF.